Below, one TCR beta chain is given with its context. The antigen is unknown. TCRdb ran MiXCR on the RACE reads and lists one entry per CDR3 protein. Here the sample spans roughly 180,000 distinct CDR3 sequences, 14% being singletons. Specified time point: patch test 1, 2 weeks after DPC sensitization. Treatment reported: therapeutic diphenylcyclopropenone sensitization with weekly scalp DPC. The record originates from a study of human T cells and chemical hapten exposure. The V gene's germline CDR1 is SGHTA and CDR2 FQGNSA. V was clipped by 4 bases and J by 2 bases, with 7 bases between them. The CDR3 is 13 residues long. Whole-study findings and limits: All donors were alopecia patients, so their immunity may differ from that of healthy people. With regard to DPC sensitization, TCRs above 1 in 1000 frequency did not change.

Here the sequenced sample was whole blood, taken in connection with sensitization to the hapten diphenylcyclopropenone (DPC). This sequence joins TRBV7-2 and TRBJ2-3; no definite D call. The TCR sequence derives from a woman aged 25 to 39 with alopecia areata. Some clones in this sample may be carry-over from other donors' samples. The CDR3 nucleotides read TGTGCCAGCAGCTCAAGCTACACAGATACGCAGTATTTT. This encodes CASSSSYTDTQYF. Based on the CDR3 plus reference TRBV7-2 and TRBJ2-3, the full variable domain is GAGVSQSPSNKVTEKGKDVELRCDPISGHTALYWYRQSLGQGLEFLIYFQGNSAPDKSGLPSDRFSAERTGGSVSTLTIQRTQQEDSAVYLCASSSSYTDTQYFGPGTRLTVL.